These 20 T cell receptor beta chains originate from one sample sequenced in a study of cytomegalovirus exposure and HLA in healthy donors. Researchers ran the PCR with 60 Vbeta and 13 Jbeta primers. TCRdb's table, derived via immunoSEQ multiplex PCR, lists solely in-frame clones and lacks some. The sample holds 210,000 or so clones, approximately 82% seen once. Sequencing used PBMCs. These receptors originate from a woman aged 40 to 50 in good health and CMV-seronegative.

The chain employs TRBV6-1 and TRBJ2-5; no definite D call. The V end lost 5 bases, the J end lost 5 bases, and 12 bases lay between the germline ends. Looked up from germline, CDR1 is MNHNS and CDR2 is SASEGT. CDR3 length equals 13 residues. This CDR3 is CASSPEDRETQYF. As DNA, the CDR3 is TGTGCCAGCAGTCCCGAGGATCGGGAGACCCAGTACTTC.

The CDR3, as DNA: TGTGCCAGCAGTTTATTGAGGGCAGAAGCTTTCTTT. Protein product: CASSLLRAEAFF. This chain joins TRBV28 and TRBJ1-1; D is unclear. The CDR3 sequence is 12 residues long. Germline V CDR1 and CDR2: MDHEN, SYDVKM. Trimming removed 1 base at V and 8 bases at J, with 8 bases between.

This rearrangement joins TRBV6-5 to TRBJ2-7, with D maybe TRBD1 (5 bases). The ends were cut back, 2 bases at V and 6 bases at J, with 17 bases in the middle. Germline CDR1 reads MNHEY; CDR2 reads SVGAGI. The CDR3 contains 15 residues. CDR3 protein: CASSYDGREISEQYF. In DNA form, the CDR3 reads TGTGCCAGCAGTTACGATGGCAGGGAAATTTCCGAGCAGTACTTC.

V and J are TRBV11-3 and TRBJ2-7, with 7 nucleotides matching TRBD1. V trimming: 5 bases; J trimming: 2 bases; junction bases outside the gene matches: 6. This CDR3 region has 14 residues. Germline V gives CDR1 SGHNT, CDR2 YENEEA. In DNA form, the CDR3 reads TGTGCCAGCAGCCGCCGGGACAGAGCCTACGAGCAGTACTTC. This sequence encodes CASSRRDRAYEQYF. Full variable domain (outside the CDR3, taken from reference TRBV11-3 and TRBJ2-7): EAGVVQSPRYKIIEKKQPVAFWCNPISGHNTLYWYLQNLGQGPELLIRYENEEAVDDSQLPKDRFSAERLKGVDSTLKIQPAELGDSAVYLCASSRRDRAYEQYFGPGTRLTVT.

V usage is TRBV9 and J usage is TRBJ2-1, with D tentatively TRBD1 (6 bases). This CDR3 region has 15 residues. V lost 4 bases, J lost 0 bases, and 11 bases lay in between. CDR1 SGDLS and CDR2 YYNGEE come from the germline V gene. The CDR3 DNA reads as TGTGCCAGCAGCTCCCGGACAGACTCCTACAATGAGCAGTTCTTC. Translation: CASSSRTDSYNEQFF.

The chain recombines TRBV9 with TRBJ2-3; perhaps TRBD1 as D (6 bases). V lost 7 bases and J 4 bases, leaving 16 bases between the germline ends. This CDR3 spans 14 amino acids. Germline V lookup: CDR1 SGDLS, CDR2 YYNGEE. DNA for the CDR3: TGTGCCAGCTCGACTTTTGCAGGGGCAGATACGCAGTATTTT. It yields the protein CASSTFAGADTQYF.

V gene TRBV19 combines with J gene TRBJ2-7, with 8 nucleotides matching TRBD1. CDR1 LNHDA and CDR2 SQIVND come from the germline V gene (reference sequence). With V trimmed by 5 bases and J by 3 bases, 6 bases remained unmatched. The CDR3 extends over 14 amino acids. CDR3 region: CASSPQDRVYEQYF. Here the CDR3 DNA reads TGTGCCAGTAGTCCCCAGGACAGGGTCTACGAGCAGTACTTC.

The chain recombines TRBV27 with TRBJ1-6; TRBD1 matches 8 bases. V dropped 2 bases and J dropped 6; count of bases not matched to a gene: 3. Germline V CDR1 and CDR2: MNHEY, SMNVEV (reference sequence). CDR3 length: 15 residues. CDR3 protein: CASSLSDRGNSPLHF. The DNA for the CDR3 is TGTGCCAGCAGTTTAAGCGACAGGGGTAATTCACCCCTCCACTTT.

Details on this clone: One junction end does not reproduce the germline sequence, and a read error may be involved. The chain has TRBV7-2 and TRBJ1-2; 8 bases are shared with TRBD1. The CDR3 spans 13 residues. The germline CDR1 and CDR2 sequences are SGHTA and FQGNSA. The CDR3 coding sequence is TGTGCCAGCAGCCTACCCCAGGACAGGGTCCGGGTCTTC. Protein sequence: CASSLPQDRVRVF.

The rearrangement uses TRBV4-2 and TRBJ2-3; unclear D gene. Trimming shortened V by 0 bases and J by 0 bases, and 13 bases separated the two germline ends. The CDR3 is 17 amino acids. Looked up from germline, CDR1 is LGHNA and CDR2 is YNFKEQ. The CDR3 reads CASSQDTRISSTDTQYF. The CDR3, as DNA: TGTGCCAGCAGCCAAGATACTCGCATTTCTAGCACAGATACGCAGTATTTT.

The chain couples TRBV6-5 to TRBJ2-1, with 8 bases identical to TRBD2. This CDR3 comprises 15 residues. V gave up 2 bases and J gave up 4 bases; unmatched junction bases: 4. The germline V gene encodes CDR1 MNHEY and CDR2 SVGAGI. CDR3 region: CASSYDGGEYNEQFF. CDR3 nucleotide sequence: TGTGCCAGCAGTTACGACGGGGGGGAATACAATGAGCAGTTCTTC.

This chain uses TRBV2 with TRBJ2-7, with 9 bases that match TRBD2. Germline values: CDR1 SNHLY, CDR2 FYNNEI. The CDR3 length is 16 residues. V gave up 3 bases and J gave up 6 bases; unmatched junction bases: 12. CDR3 in amino acids: CASSDQRGAPAGEQYF. The CDR3 DNA reads TGTGCCAGCAGTGATCAGCGGGGGGCTCCAGCGGGCGAGCAGTACTTC.

The chain couples TRBV30 to TRBJ2-7; the D gene is possibly TRBD1 (5 bases). CDR3 length: 13 residues. CDR1 GTSNPN and CDR2 SVGIG come from the germline V gene (reference sequence). Between the trimmed V and J ends, which lost 0 bases and 5 bases, there was a span of 11 bases. CDR3 protein: CAWSVQGGNEQYF. CDR3 DNA sequence: TGTGCCTGGAGTGTTCAGGGTGGAAACGAGCAGTACTTC.

This sequence joins TRBV19 and TRBJ1-2; 8 nucleotides agree with TRBD1. This CDR3 contains 14 residues. The ends lost 9 bases at V and 2 bases at J; junction bases unmatched: 8. Germline V gene data show CDR1 as LNHDA and CDR2 as SQIVND (reference sequence). CDR3 sequence reads: CASASTGGNYGYTF. The CDR3 DNA follows: TGTGCCAGCGCCAGCACAGGGGGGAACTATGGCTACACCTTC.

The sample holds one count of this clone. The rearrangement uses TRBV6-1 and TRBJ1-1; 7 nucleotides agree with TRBD1. CDR3 length: 13 amino acids. With V trimmed by 8 bases and J by 1 base, 4 bases remained unmatched. Germline V gene sequence: CDR1 MNHNS, CDR2 SASEGT. The CDR3, as DNA: TGTGCCAGCGGGGACAGAGGGAACACTGAAGCTTTCTTT. This encodes CASGDRGNTEAFF.

The chain combines TRBV7-9 with TRBJ1-2, with D unresolved. This CDR3 is 13 amino acids long. V was clipped by 6 bases and J by 3 bases, with 11 bases between them. Per the germline V gene, CDR1 is SEHNR and CDR2 is FQNEAQ (reference sequence). Here the CDR3 DNA reads TGTGCCAGCAGGTCGAGCTACGACTATGGCTACACCTTC. This gives the protein CASRSSYDYGYTF.

The J gene is TRBJ1-1, the V gene TRBV15; 7 positions match TRBD1. CDR3 length: 13 amino acids. V was pared by 5 bases and J by 3 bases, with 3 bases of the junction left unmatched. The germline V gene has CDR1 LNHNV and CDR2 YYDKDF (reference sequence). The CDR3 region is CATSGQGDTEAFF. CDR3 nucleotide sequence: TGTGCCACCAGCGGTCAGGGGGACACTGAAGCTTTCTTT.

This clone is a singleton in its sample. The V gene is TRBV6-5, the J gene TRBJ2-7; TRBD2 aligns across 7 bases. Germline V gene data show CDR1 as MNHEY and CDR2 as SVGAGI. The junction had 9 bases not matched to a gene; V was cut back by 8 bases and J by 2 bases. This CDR3 is 14 amino acids long. The CDR3 loop is CASRTGGPTYEQYF. The CDR3 DNA sequence: TGTGCCAGCCGTACGGGGGGACCTACCTACGAGCAGTACTTC.

J is TRBJ1-1 and V is TRBV19; TRBD1 matches at 7 bases. Trimming at V came to 6 bases and at J to 5 bases, leaving 9 bases not matched to a gene. The length of the CDR3 is 14 residues. Germline CDR1 reads LNHDA; CDR2 reads SQIVND (reference sequence). The CDR3 region has the DNA TGTGCCAGTAGCCCGGGACAGAGGGGGACTGAAGCTTTCTTT. Its translation: CASSPGQRGTEAFF.

This rearrangement joins TRBV14 to TRBJ2-3, with TRBD1 matching over 8 bases. Unmatched junction bases numbered 8, after V lost 8 bases and J lost 4 bases. The CDR3 covers 14 residues. Germline loops: CDR1 SGHDN, CDR2 FVKESK. CDR3: CASGTQGAPDTQYF. In DNA form, the CDR3 reads TGTGCCAGCGGTACCCAGGGGGCCCCAGATACGCAGTATTTT. The full variable domain, in which reference TRBV14 and TRBJ2-3 provide the parts outside the CDR3, is EAGVTQFPSHSVIEKGQTVTLRCDPISGHDNLYWYRRVMGKEIKFLLHFVKESKQDESGMPNNRFLAERTGGTYSTLKVQPAELEDSGVYFCASGTQGAPDTQYFGPGTRLTVL.